This is a list of T cell receptor beta chains from one sample in a study of T cell responses to AZD1222 COVID-19 vaccine. Produced via immunoSEQ multiplex PCR; TCRdb's table is partial and in-frame only. Of roughly 150,000 clones detected, under 95% appear once; the ten largest clones hold around 5.4%. The specimen was peripheral blood, collected on day 0 of AZD1222 vaccination. Receptors originate from an adult in good health. Both conserved end residues are part of each CDR3. A D gene is named only where the DNA matches it firmly. Not all rows give a size; the values are once, few, many and, for expanded clones, a class.

- TRBJ2-2 - TRBV7-9 TGTGCCAGCAGCCCGGGACTGAACGCGAACACCGGGGAGCTGTTTTTT CASSPGLNANTGELFF
TRBD2 TRBJ2-1 - TRBV12-3/TRBV12-4 TGTGCCAGCAGTCAGACTAGCTCGGAGCAGTTCTTC CASSQTSSEQFF
- TRBJ1-2 - TRBV11-2 TGTGCCAGCAGCTTAGGTGGGGGTGGCTACACCTTC CASSLGGGGYTF
TRBD2 TRBJ2-7 - TRBV7-2 TGTGCCAGCAGCTTGTGGACTAGCGGGGCCTACGAGCAGTACTTC CASSLWTSGAYEQYF
- TRBJ2-1 - TRBV11-2 TGTGCCAGCAGTCGACTCCGGGAAGGTGAGCAGTTCTTC CASSRLREGEQFF
TRBD1 TRBJ1-2 - TRBV9 TGTGCCAGCACCCCAGGACAGGGGGAGCATGGCTACACCTTC CASTPGQGEHGYTF
TRBD1 TRBJ2-6 - TRBV9 TGTGCCAGCAGAGGGACAGGGGGCAGCGCCACCGGGGCCAACGTCCTGACTTTC CASRGTGGSATGANVLTF
TRBD2 TRBJ2-3 - TRBV28 TGTGCCAGCAGTTTAGGGAGGGTTACGCAGTATTTT CASSLGRVTQYF
- TRBJ2-7 - TRBV19 TGTGCCAGTAGTATTGGAGGGACAGATTACGAGCAGTACTTC CASSIGGTDYEQYF
- TRBJ2-2 - TRBV27 TGTGCCAGCAGCCGCGGACAGAGCACCGGGGAGCTGTTTTTT CASSRGQSTGELFF
TRBD2 TRBJ2-1 - TRBV7-2 TGTGCCAGCAGCTTAGTCGCTACTAGCGGGCCTGAGCAGTTCTTC CASSLVATSGPEQFF
- TRBJ2-7 - TRBV4-3 TGCGCCAGCAGCCAGCAGGACAACTACGAGCAGTACTTC CASSQQDNYEQYF
- TRBJ2-1 - TRBV19 TGTGCCAGTACCGCCCCCGGGGGGACAACCTACAATGAGCAGTTCTTC CASTAPGGTTYNEQFF
TRBD1 TRBJ2-7 few TRBV10-3 TGTGCCATCAGTGACCACGGACAGGGGCTCTACGAGCAGTACTTC CAISDHGQGLYEQYF
- TRBJ2-3 - TRBV7-9 TGTGCCAGCAGCTTAGAGGCTAGCGTGATTAGCACAGATACGCAGTATTTT CASSLEASVISTDTQYF
- TRBJ1-6 - TRBV28 TGTGCCAGCCGGGGAAGGGCCTATAATTCACCCCTCCACTTT CASRGRAYNSPLHF
- TRBJ2-1 - TRBV11-3 TGTGCCAGCAGCTTAGGGGGGGGCGATGAGCAGTTCTTC CASSLGGGDEQFF
TRBD1 TRBJ2-1 - TRBV18 TGTGCCAGCTCACCAGGACAGGGCAATGAGCAGTTCTTC CASSPGQGNEQFF
- TRBJ2-7 - TRBV6-1 TGTGCCAGCAGTGAAAGGGAAGGGGGGCCCTACGAGCAGTACTTC CASSEREGGPYEQYF
- TRBJ2-1 - TRBV19 TGTGCCAGTAGTATGGACGGGACCCAGACCAATGAGCAGTTCTTC CASSMDGTQTNEQFF
TRBD2 TRBJ2-7 - TRBV4-2 TGTGCCAGCAGCTTTCTAGCGGGACTAAAAGACGGCGAGCAGTACTTC CASSFLAGLKDGEQYF
- TRBJ2-7 - TRBV21-1 TGTGCCAGCAGATCCGGGGAGCAGTACTTC CASRSGEQYF
TRBD1 TRBJ2-3 - TRBV29-1 TGCAGCCTTTCCACAGGGGGCGCCCCGGGGGATACGCAGTATTTT CSLSTGGAPGDTQYF
- TRBJ1-5 - TRBV28 TGTGCCAGCAGTAACCTAGCCAGGGCCCATCAGCCCCAGCATTTT CASSNLARAHQPQHF
TRBD2 TRBJ2-1 - TRBV5-1 TGCGCCAGCAGCCGCTTCGCCGAGATAGCGGGAGTATATGAGCAGTTCTTC CASSRFAEIAGVYEQFF
- TRBJ1-3 - TRBV10-3 TGTGCCATCAGTGAGGTAGAGACACCGTCCTCTGGAAACACCATATATTTT CAISEVETPSSGNTIYF
TRBD1 TRBJ1-6 once TRBV28 TGTGCCAGCAGTCAACCGGGACAGTTGAATTCACCCCTCCACTTT CASSQPGQLNSPLHF
- TRBJ1-1 - TRBV21-1 TGTGCCAGCAGATTCGGAGGCAGGGCGCAGAGTGAAGCTTTCTTT CASRFGGRAQSEAFF
- TRBJ1-5 - TRBV30 TGTGCCTGGAGTCTAGGGGGATTCAATCAGCCCCAGCATTTT CAWSLGGFNQPQHF